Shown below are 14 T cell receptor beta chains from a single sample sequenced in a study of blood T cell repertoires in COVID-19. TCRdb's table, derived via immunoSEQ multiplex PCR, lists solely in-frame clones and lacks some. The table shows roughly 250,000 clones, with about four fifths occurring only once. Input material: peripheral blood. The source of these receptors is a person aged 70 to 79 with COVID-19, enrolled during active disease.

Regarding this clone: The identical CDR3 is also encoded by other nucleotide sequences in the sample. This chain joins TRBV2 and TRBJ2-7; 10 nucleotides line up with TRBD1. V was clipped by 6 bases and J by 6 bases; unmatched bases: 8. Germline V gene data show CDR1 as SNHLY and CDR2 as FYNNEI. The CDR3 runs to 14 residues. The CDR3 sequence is CASRVGQGVFEQYF. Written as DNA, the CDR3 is TGTGCCAGCAGAGTAGGACAGGGGGTTTTCGAGCAGTACTTC.

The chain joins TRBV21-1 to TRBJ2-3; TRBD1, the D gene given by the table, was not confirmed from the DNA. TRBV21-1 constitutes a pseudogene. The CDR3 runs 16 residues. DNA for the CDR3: TGTGCCAGCAGCAAAGCTCGAAGGGGGCGAACAGATACGCAGTATTTT. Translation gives CASSKARRGRTDTQYF.

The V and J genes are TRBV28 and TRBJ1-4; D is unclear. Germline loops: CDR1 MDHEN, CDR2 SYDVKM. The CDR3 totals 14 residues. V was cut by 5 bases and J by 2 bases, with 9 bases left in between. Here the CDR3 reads CASSKAGTNEKLFF. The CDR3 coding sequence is TGTGCCAGCAGTAAGGCAGGCACTAATGAAAAACTGTTTTTT.

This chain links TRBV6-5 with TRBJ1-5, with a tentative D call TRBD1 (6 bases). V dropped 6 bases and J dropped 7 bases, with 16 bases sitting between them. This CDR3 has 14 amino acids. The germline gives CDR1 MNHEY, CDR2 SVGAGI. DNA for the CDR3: TGTGCCAGCAGACTACAGGGAGCCAAACAGCCCCAGCATTTT. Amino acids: CASRLQGAKQPQHF.

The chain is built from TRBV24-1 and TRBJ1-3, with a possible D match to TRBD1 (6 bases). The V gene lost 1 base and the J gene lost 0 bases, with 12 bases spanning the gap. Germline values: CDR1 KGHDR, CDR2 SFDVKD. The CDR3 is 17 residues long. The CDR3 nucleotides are TGTGCCACCAGTGATTTTGGGGCAGGGGCCTCTGGAAACACCATATATTTT. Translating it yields CATSDFGAGASGNTIYF.

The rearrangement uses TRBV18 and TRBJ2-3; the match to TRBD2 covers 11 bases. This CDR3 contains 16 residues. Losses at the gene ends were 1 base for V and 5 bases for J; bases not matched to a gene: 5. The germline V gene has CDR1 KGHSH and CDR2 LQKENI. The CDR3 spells CASSPLAGGPGDTQYF. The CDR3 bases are TGTGCCAGCTCACCACTAGCGGGAGGGCCAGGAGATACGCAGTATTTT.

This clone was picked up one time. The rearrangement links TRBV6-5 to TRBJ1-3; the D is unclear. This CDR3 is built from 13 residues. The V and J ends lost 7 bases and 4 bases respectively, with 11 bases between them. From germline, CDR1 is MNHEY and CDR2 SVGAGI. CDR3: CASMVREGNTIYF. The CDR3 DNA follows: TGTGCCAGCATGGTTCGGGAGGGAAACACCATATATTTT.

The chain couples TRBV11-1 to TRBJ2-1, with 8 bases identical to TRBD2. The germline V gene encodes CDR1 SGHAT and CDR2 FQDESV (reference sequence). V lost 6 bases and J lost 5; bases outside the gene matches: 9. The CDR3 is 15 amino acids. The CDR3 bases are TGTGCCAGCAGGTCAGGGAGCGGGGGTAACAATGAGCAGTTCTTC. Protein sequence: CASRSGSGGNNEQFF.

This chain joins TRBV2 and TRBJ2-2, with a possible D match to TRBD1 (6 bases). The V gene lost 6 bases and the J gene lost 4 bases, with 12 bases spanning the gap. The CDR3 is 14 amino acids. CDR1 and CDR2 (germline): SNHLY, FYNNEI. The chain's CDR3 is CASRGHQSTGELFF. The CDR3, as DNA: TGTGCCAGCAGGGGACACCAATCCACCGGGGAGCTGTTTTTT.

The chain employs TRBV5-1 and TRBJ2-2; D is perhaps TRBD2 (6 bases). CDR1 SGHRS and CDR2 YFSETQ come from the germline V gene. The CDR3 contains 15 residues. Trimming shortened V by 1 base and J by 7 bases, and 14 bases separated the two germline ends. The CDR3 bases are TGCGCCAGCAGCTTGCAGGTTGGCGGGGACGGGGAGCTGTTTTTT. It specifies CASSLQVGGDGELFF.

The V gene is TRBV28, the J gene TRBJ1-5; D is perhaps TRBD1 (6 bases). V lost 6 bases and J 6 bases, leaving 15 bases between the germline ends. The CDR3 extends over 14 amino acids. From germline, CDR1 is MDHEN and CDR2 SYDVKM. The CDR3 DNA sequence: TGTGCCAGCAGACCTACAGGGTTGGGTCAGCCCCAGCATTTT. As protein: CASRPTGLGQPQHF.

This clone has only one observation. This CDR3 is CASSYGAGELFF. The CDR3 region has the DNA TGTGCCAGCAGTTACGGAGCCGGGGAGCTGTTTTTT. V usage is TRBV6-6 and J usage is TRBJ2-2, with unresolved D. In germline, CDR1 is MNHNY, CDR2 SVGAGI (reference sequence). V was trimmed by 2 bases and J by 6 bases, leaving 4 bases between them. This CDR3 is 12 amino acids long.

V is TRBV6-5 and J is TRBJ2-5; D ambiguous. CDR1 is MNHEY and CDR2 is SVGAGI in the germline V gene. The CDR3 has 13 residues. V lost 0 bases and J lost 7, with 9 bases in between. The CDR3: CASSYSNGGTQYF. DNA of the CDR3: TGTGCCAGCAGTTACTCGAACGGCGGGACCCAGTACTTC.

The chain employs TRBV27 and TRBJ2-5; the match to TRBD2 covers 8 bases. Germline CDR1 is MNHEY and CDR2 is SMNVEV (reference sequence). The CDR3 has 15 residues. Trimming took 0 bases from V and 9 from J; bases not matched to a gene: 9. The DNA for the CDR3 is TGTGCCAGCAGTTTATCGCCCTATAGCGGGGCGTCCCAGTACTTC. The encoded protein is CASSLSPYSGASQYF.